The source of this T cell receptor (beta chain) is a study of T-cell memory formation after mild COVID-19. In the case of this clonotype: Its antigen is still unknown.

CDR3 length: 15 residues. Trimming pared 1 base from V and 2 bases from J, leaving 14 bases between. Germline loops: CDR1 DFQATT, CDR2 SNEGSKA (reference sequence). Study-wide results and limits: Contracting clones from day 15 to 85 showed balanced CD4/CD8; later expanders favored CD4+. Contracting CD4+ clones sat mainly in CM and EM; CD8+ in EMRA.

TCRdb independently ran MiXCR on the 5' RACE reads; one entry per CDR3 protein. The sample lists roughly 250,000 distinct CDR3 sequences, roughly 17% occurring once. Input material: PBMCs or a T cell subset sorted from them (not recorded which). The J gene is TRBJ1-1, the V gene TRBV20-1, with D possibly being TRBD1 (5 bases). The TCR sequence derives from a man younger than 35 who had mild COVID-19 (a few samples of this study predate the infection). Cell type and time point are not known. The CDR3 here is CSARVSGRRNTEAFF. The DNA of the CDR3 is TGCAGTGCTAGAGTATCAGGGCGTAGAAACACTGAAGCTTTCTTT.